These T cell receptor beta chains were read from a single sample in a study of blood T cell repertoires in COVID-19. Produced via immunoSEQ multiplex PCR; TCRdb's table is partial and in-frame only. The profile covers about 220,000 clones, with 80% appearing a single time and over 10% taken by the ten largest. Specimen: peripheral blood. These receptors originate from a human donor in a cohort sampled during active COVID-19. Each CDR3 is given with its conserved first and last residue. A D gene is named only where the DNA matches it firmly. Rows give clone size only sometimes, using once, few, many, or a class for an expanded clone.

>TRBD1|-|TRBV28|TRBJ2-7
CASGQGLYLLF
TGTGCCAGCGGACAGGGTTTGTACCTCCTATTC
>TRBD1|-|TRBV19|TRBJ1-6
CASSPEPGQASPLHF
TGTGCCAGTAGTCCAGAACCTGGACAGGCTTCTCCCCTCCACTTT
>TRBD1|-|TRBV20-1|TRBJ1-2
CSGADREGYTF
TGCAGTGGAGCCGACAGGGAAGGCTACACCTTC
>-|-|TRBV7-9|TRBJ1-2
CASSPPRGLGYGYTF
TGTGCCAGCAGCCCCCCCCGAGGGCTTGGTTATGGCTACACCTTC
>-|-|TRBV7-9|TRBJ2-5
CASSLGSSTGRWETQYF
TGTGCCAGCAGCTTAGGCAGCAGTACAGGTCGGTGGGAGACCCAGTACTTC
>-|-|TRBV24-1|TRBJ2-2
CATSDLTLRTGDTGELFF
TGTGCCACCAGTGATCTAACTTTGAGAACGGGGGACACCGGGGAGCTGTTTTTT
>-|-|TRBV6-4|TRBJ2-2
CASSDQEGVGELFF
TGTGCCAGCAGTGACCAGGAAGGTGTCGGGGAGCTGTTTTTT
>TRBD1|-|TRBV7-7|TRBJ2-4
CASSLDRENIQYF
TGTGCTAGCAGCTTAGACAGGGAAAACATTCAGTACTTC
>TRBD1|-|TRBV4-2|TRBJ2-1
CASSQAGQGYDEQFF
TGTGCCAGCAGCCAAGCAGGACAGGGGTACGATGAGCAGTTCTTC
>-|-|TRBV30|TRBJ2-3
CAWSVGASTDTQYF
TGTGCCTGGAGTGTGGGAGCGAGTACAGATACGCAGTATTTT
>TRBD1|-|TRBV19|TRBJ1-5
CASRTTGRSNQPQHF
TGTGCCAGTAGGACGACAGGGAGAAGCAATCAGCCCCAGCATTTT
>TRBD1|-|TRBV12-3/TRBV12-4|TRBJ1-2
CASSPTGVYGYTF
TGTGCCAGCAGTCCTACAGGGGTCTATGGCTACACCTTC
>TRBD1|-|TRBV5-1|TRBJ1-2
CASSPSGTGNYGYTF
TGCGCCAGCAGCCCATCCGGGACAGGCAACTATGGCTACACCTTC
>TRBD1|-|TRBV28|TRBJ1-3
CASSFSQGGEGNTIYF
TGTGCCAGCAGTTTTTCACAGGGGGGGGAAGGAAACACCATATATTTT
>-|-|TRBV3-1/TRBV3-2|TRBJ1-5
CASSQDREVLQPQHF
TGTGCCAGCAGCCAAGACAGGGAAGTACTTCAGCCCCAGCATTTT
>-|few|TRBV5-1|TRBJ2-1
CASSLDTRGNEQFF
TGCGCCAGCAGCTTGGACACACGGGGCAATGAGCAGTTCTTC
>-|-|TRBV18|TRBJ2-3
CASSPPSGTDTQYF
TGTGCCAGCTCACCACCGTCCGGGACAGATACGCAGTATTTT
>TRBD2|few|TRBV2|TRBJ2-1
CASSRSSGKNEQFF
TGTGCCAGCAGTCGGTCTAGCGGGAAAAATGAGCAGTTCTTC